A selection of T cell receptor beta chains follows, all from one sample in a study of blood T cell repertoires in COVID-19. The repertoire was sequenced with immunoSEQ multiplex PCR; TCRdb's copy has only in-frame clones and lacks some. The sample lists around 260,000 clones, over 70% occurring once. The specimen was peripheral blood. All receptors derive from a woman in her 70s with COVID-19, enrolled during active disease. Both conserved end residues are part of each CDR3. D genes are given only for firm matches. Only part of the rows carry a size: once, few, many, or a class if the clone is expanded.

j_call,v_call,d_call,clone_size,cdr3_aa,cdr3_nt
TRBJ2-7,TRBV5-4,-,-,CASSLGSPSSYEQYF,TGTGCCAGCAGCTTGGGTAGCCCGAGCTCCTACGAGCAGTACTTC
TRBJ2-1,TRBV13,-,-,CASSLQGEQFF,TGTGCCAGCAGCTTACAGGGTGAGCAGTTCTTC
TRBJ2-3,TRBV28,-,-,CASSLRALTQYF,TGTGCCAGCAGTTTGCGGGCCCTTACGCAGTATTTT
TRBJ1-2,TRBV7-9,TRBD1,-,CASRLMTGGDGYTF,TGTGCCAGCCGCCTTATGACAGGGGGCGATGGCTACACCTTC
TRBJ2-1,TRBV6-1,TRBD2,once,CASSEVPSGSFNEQFF,TGTGCCAGCAGTGAAGTGCCTAGCGGGAGTTTCAATGAGCAGTTCTTC
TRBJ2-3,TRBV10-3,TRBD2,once,CAISKREGTDTQYF,TGTGCCATCAGTAAGCGGGAGGGCACAGATACGCAGTATTTT
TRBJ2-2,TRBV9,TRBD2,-,CASSAPLASTGELFF,TGTGCCAGCAGCGCACCACTAGCGAGCACCGGGGAGCTGTTTTTT
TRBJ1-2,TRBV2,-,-,CASSESGSYGYTF,TGTGCCAGCAGTGAATCCGGGTCCTACGGCTACACCTTC
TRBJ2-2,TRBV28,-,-,CASSRATGELFF,TGTGCCAGCAGCCGAGCCACCGGGGAGCTGTTTTTT
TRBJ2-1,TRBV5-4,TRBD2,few,CASSLAGAYNEQFF,TGTGCCAGCAGCCTAGCGGGAGCCTACAATGAGCAGTTCTTC
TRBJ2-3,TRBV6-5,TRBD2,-,CASRISGRTDTQYF,TGTGCCAGCAGGATTAGCGGGAGGACAGATACGCAGTATTTT
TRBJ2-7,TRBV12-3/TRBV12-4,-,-,CASCGIGYEQYF,TGTGCCAGCTGCGGAATCGGCTACGAGCAGTACTTC
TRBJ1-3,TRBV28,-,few,CDPRDWSKGNTIYF,TGTGACCCCAGGGACTGGAGCAAGGGAAACACCATATATTTT
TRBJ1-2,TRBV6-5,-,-,CASSYSGESSYGYTF,TGTGCCAGCAGTTACTCGGGAGAGTCCAGCTATGGCTACACCTTC
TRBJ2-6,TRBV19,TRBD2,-,CASIRLAGTSGANVLTF,TGTGCCAGTATTCGACTAGCGGGAACGTCCGGGGCCAACGTCCTGACTTTC
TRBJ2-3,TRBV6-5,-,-,CASSFGQSTSTDTQYF,TGTGCCAGCAGTTTCGGACAGTCAACTAGCACAGATACGCAGTATTTT